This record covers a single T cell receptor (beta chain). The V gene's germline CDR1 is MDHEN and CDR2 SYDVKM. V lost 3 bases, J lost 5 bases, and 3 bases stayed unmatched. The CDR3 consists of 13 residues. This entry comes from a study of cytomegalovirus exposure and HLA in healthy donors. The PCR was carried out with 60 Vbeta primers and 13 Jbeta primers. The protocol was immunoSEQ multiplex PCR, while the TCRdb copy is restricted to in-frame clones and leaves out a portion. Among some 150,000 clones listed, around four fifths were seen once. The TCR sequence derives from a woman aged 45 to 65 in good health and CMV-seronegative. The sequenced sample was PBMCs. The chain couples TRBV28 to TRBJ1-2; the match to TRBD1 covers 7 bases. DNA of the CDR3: TGTGCCAGCAGTTTTAAGACAGGGTATGGCTACACCTTC. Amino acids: CASSFKTGYGYTF.